This TCR beta chain was retrieved from a study of shared clonotypes between healthy human individuals. Across the whole study: The donors, two women and a few men, were aged 18 to 49.

As regards this clone: What it binds is unknown. At the DNA level, this CDR3 is encoded by other sequences in the same sample as well.

Clones were read by immunoSEQ multiplex PCR, and TCRdb kept only the in-frame ones, dropping some. The sample yields around 1.6 million clones, under 99% seen once. The CDR3 spans 15 residues. Germline CDR1 MNHEY, CDR2 SVGAGI. V lost 0 bases to trimming and J lost 0 bases, with 9 bases between them. General observations from the study: Several donors had roughly 5% of their naive CD4 clonotypes in common.

The TCR originated in a man aged 30 to 45 in good health. The chain links TRBV6-5 to TRBJ2-7; possibly TRBD2 for D (5 bases). The material sequenced was naive CD4+ T cells sorted from blood. Noted subset: CD45RA+ positively selected. For the CDR3, the DNA is TGTGCCAGCAGTTACTCGTCGGGGAGCTCCTACGAGCAGTACTTC. Translation: CASSYSSGSSYEQYF.